A selection of T cell receptor beta chains follows, all from one sample in a study of T cells in Graves' hyperthyroidism and ophthalmopathy. TCRdb re-derived calls from the multiplex PCR reads in MiXCR, one entry per CDR3 protein. The sample records over 500,000 distinct CDR3 sequences, 14% being singletons. Source material: blood. The receptors were sampled from a woman aged 35 to 49 with Graves' hyperthyroidism. The CDR3 runs from the conserved cysteine through the conserved F or W. The order of the fields is D gene, clone size, V gene, J gene, CDR3 DNA, CDR3 protein. A D gene is named only where the DNA matches it firmly. Clone size, where shown, is once, few, many, or a class for clones that have expanded.

>TRBD1|many|TRBV28|TRBJ2-3
TGTGCCAGCAGCCGGGACAGCTCTAGCACAGATACGCAGTATTTT
CASSRDSSSTDTQYF
>TRBD1|.|TRBV20-1|TRBJ2-3
TGCAGTGCTAGAGATGGGACAGGGAGGGCAGATACGCAGTATTTT
CSARDGTGRADTQYF
>.|few|TRBV6-1|TRBJ2-5
TGTGCCAGCAGCTACGGCATGGGGGTGAGGGAGACCCAGTACTTC
CASSYGMGVRETQYF
>.|many|TRBV20-1|TRBJ1-5
TGCAGTGCTAGTAACGGGGGCAATCAGCCCCAGCATTTT
CSASNGGNQPQHF
>.|few|TRBV30|TRBJ1-2
TGTGCCTGGAGTGTACTGAGGCGGGGTTTTGATGGCTACACCTTC
CAWSVLRRGFDGYTF
>TRBD1|many|TRBV20-1|TRBJ1-5
TGCAGTGCCAGAGGGGACAGGGAGGCTTACGGCAATCAGCCCCAGCATTTT
CSARGDREAYGNQPQHF
>TRBD1|many|TRBV18|TRBJ1-2
TGTGCCAGCTCCCAAGACAGGGAGCATGGCTACACCTTC
CASSQDREHGYTF
>.|.|TRBV5-4|TRBJ2-6
TGTGCCAGCAGCTGGGGTACCGGGACAAACCGCCGTGGGGCCAACGTCCTGACTTTC
CASSWGTGTNRRGANVLTF
>.|many|TRBV3-1|TRBJ2-7
TGTGCCAGCAGCCAAGATCTCAACGGGAGAGCCTACGAGCAGTACTTC
CASSQDLNGRAYEQYF
>.|many|TRBV30|TRBJ1-3
TGTGCCTGGAGTGTGAGAAACACCATATATTTT
CAWSVRNTIYF
>.|many|TRBV6-1|TRBJ2-5
TGTGCCAGCAGTGGACGACGTCCGGAGGAGAGCGTTGCAGAGACCCAGTACTTC
CASSGRRPEESVAETQYF
>.|many|TRBV7-9|TRBJ1-2
TGTGCCAGCAGCCGGGGCCCGGAGGTAGTCTTAAACTATGGCTACACCTTC
CASSRGPEVVLNYGYTF
>TRBD1|.|TRBV10-3|TRBJ2-2
TGTGCCATCAGTGAGGGACAGGGGTCAGGCGGGGAGCTGTTTTTT
CAISEGQGSGGELFF
>.|.|TRBV7-8|TRBJ1-3
TGTGCCAGCAGCCTCTCGGCAGGCTCTGGAAACACCATATATTTT
CASSLSAGSGNTIYF
>TRBD2|.|TRBV7-9|TRBJ2-2
TGTGCCAGCAGCGGGGGGGTGACCCACACCGGGGAGCTGTTTTTT
CASSGGVTHTGELFF
>TRBD1|many|TRBV11-2|TRBJ2-4
TGTGCCAGCAGTTCCGACAGGGGTGTAACAAACATTCAGTACTTC
CASSSDRGVTNIQYF
>TRBD1|many|TRBV20-1|TRBJ2-1
TGCAGTGCTAGAGAGGTGGGACAGCAGTACAATGAGCAGTTCTTC
CSAREVGQQYNEQFF
>TRBD1|few|TRBV27|TRBJ2-3
TGTGCCAGCAGGGTGGACAGGGTAGCAGATACGCAGTATTTT
CASRVDRVADTQYF
>TRBD2|.|TRBV20-1|TRBJ2-3
TGCAGTGCTAGAACCCTAGCGGGAGGGCCGGTCACAGATACGCAGTATTTT
CSARTLAGGPVTDTQYF
>.|few|TRBV5-6|TRBJ2-5
TGTGCCAGCAGCCCCGGGACGCCGGGAGAGACCCAGTACTTC
CASSPGTPGETQYF
>.|few|TRBV6-1|TRBJ1-2
TGTGCCAGCTGGGGGGACAATAACTATGGCTACACCTTC
CASWGDNNYGYTF
>.|many|TRBV6-2/TRBV6-3|TRBJ2-7
TGTGCCAGCAGTAACAGGGATTACGAGCAGTACTTC
CASSNRDYEQYF
>.|many|TRBV14|TRBJ1-1
TGTGCCAGCAGCCAAGTGGGGGGCTCGACTGAAGCTTTCTTT
CASSQVGGSTEAFF
>TRBD2|.|TRBV30|TRBJ2-3
TGTGCCTCCCATCCCGGGCTAGCGGGTCTGGGCACAGATACGCAGTATTTT
CASHPGLAGLGTDTQYF
>TRBD2|.|TRBV10-2|TRBJ2-1
TGCGCCAGCAGGGACCCCCTCCGGGAGGGCCCCCGATCCTACAATGAGCAGTTCTTC
CASRDPLREGPRSYNEQFF
>.|.|TRBV3-1|TRBJ1-6
TGTGCCAGCAGCCAGGCAGGGAGCTCCTATAATTCACCCCTCCACTTT
CASSQAGSSYNSPLHF
>.|many|TRBV12-5|TRBJ2-1
TGTGCTAGTGGTTTGGGAACCGCTTGGGAACGCTCCTACAATGAGCAGTTCTTC
CASGLGTAWERSYNEQFF
>TRBD1|.|TRBV18|TRBJ2-7
TGTGCCAGCTCACCAGTGGGGGACAGCAACTACGAGCAGTACTTC
CASSPVGDSNYEQYF
>.|many|TRBV28|TRBJ1-1
TGTGCCAGCAGTTTAGCTCGGTACACTGAAGCTTTCTTT
CASSLARYTEAFF
>TRBD1|few|TRBV28|TRBJ2-2
TGTGCCAGCAGTCGCCCGGCAGGGGGCCGGACCACCGGGGAGCTGTTTTTT
CASSRPAGGRTTGELFF
>.|many|TRBV5-1|TRBJ2-5
TGCGCCAGCAGCTTGAGCCAAGAGACCCAGTACTTC
CASSLSQETQYF
>TRBD2|many|TRBV3-1|TRBJ2-1
TGTGCCAGCAGCCAAGAGGTCCTTAGCGGGCGGCCCAATGAGCAGTTCTTC
CASSQEVLSGRPNEQFF
>.|.|TRBV20-1|TRBJ1-6
TGCAGTGCTAGAGAGGGGGAAAATTCACCCCTCCACTTT
CSAREGENSPLHF
>.|many|TRBV11-2|TRBJ2-1
TGTGCCAGCAGCTTAGGTGGATCCCGTGTGGATGAGCAGTTCTTC
CASSLGGSRVDEQFF
>.|many|TRBV6-1|TRBJ1-5
TGTGCCAGCAGTGAAGCTTCAACAGGGTTGTGGATTCAGCCCCAGCATTTT
CASSEASTGLWIQPQHF
>TRBD1|few|TRBV28|TRBJ2-7
TGTGCCAGCAGTGTCCGTTACAGGGGGAGCTTGTACGAGCAGTACTTC
CASSVRYRGSLYEQYF
>TRBD1|many|TRBV2|TRBJ2-1
TGTGCCAGCAGTGAGGAGGCAGGGGGTGAGCAGTTCTTC
CASSEEAGGEQFF
>TRBD2|.|TRBV7-9|TRBJ2-5
TGTGCCAGCAGCTTAGCTACGCGGACTAGCGGACTCCAAGAGACCCAGTACTTC
CASSLATRTSGLQETQYF
>TRBD2|many|TRBV20-1|TRBJ2-1
TGCAGTGCTAGAGTTCCAGCGGGAGCACGCGAGCAGTTCTTC
CSARVPAGAREQFF
>TRBD2|.|TRBV5-5|TRBJ2-5
TGTGCCAGCAGCCAAGGGACTAGCGGGAGTATGGTTGAGACCCAGTACTTC
CASSQGTSGSMVETQYF
>.|.|TRBV20-1|TRBJ1-1
TGCAGTGCTCAGGAGAGGGGAGGTGGCACTGAAGCTTTCTTT
CSAQERGGGTEAFF
>TRBD1|few|TRBV28|TRBJ1-3
TGTGCCAGCAGTCCCATGACAGGGTACGGAAACACCATATATTTT
CASSPMTGYGNTIYF
>TRBD2|many|TRBV10-3|TRBJ2-1
TGTGCCATCACGACAGGAGCCGGGACTAGCGACTACAATGAGCAGTTCTTC
CAITTGAGTSDYNEQFF
>TRBD2|.|TRBV20-1|TRBJ2-5
TGCAGTGCTAGTCAAGCGGGAAGGGAGACCCAGTACTTC
CSASQAGRETQYF
>TRBD1|.|TRBV5-4|TRBJ1-1
TGTGCCAGCAGCTCGGGTGCCGGGACAGGGTTGAACACTGAAGCTTTCTTT
CASSSGAGTGLNTEAFF
>.|many|TRBV30|TRBJ1-1
TGTGCCTGGATGGCTCATGTCCCCGGGACCGGCACTGAAGCTTTCTTT
CAWMAHVPGTGTEAFF
>TRBD1|.|TRBV19|TRBJ1-1
TGTGCCAGTAGTGAGGGGACAGGCCGAACTGAAGCTTTCTTT
CASSEGTGRTEAFF
>TRBD2|many|TRBV12-3/TRBV12-4|TRBJ2-2
TGTGCCAGCAGTTTATCTAGCGGGCGGGGCACCGGGGAGCTGTTTTTT
CASSLSSGRGTGELFF
>.|many|TRBV20-1|TRBJ1-4
TGCAGTGCCCACATACCAGGGTCTTGGGAAAAACTGTTTTTT
CSAHIPGSWEKLFF
>.|few|TRBV3-1|TRBJ2-1
TGTGCCAGCAGCCAAGGGCTAGCGGAGCAGTTCTTC
CASSQGLAEQFF
>.|many|TRBV2|TRBJ2-1
TGTGCCAGCAGTGAAGGAGTAGCCGAATACAATGAGCAGTTCTTC
CASSEGVAEYNEQFF
>.|many|TRBV28|TRBJ2-1
TGTGCCAGCAGTTTGCCCCGGGACATTTACAATGAGCAGTTCTTC
CASSLPRDIYNEQFF
>.|many|TRBV7-2|TRBJ2-7
TGTGCCAGCAGCTTAGGTATAGGGTCCTACGAGCAGTACTTC
CASSLGIGSYEQYF
>.|many|TRBV6-1|TRBJ1-1
TGTGCCAGCAGACTACAGGGAGGGACTGAAGCTTTCTTT
CASRLQGGTEAFF
>.|.|TRBV5-1|TRBJ2-5
TGCGCCAGCAGCTTGGTATATTGGAGGATGGGGCAAGAGACCCAGTACTTC
CASSLVYWRMGQETQYF
>TRBD1|many|TRBV11-3|TRBJ2-5
TGTGCCAGCAGCTTATCCAGGGGGTACCAAGAGACCCAGTACTTC
CASSLSRGYQETQYF
>TRBD2|many|TRBV5-6|TRBJ2-3
TGTGCCAGCAGCTTCGGGCCTAGCGGAGTCACAGATACGCAGTATTTT
CASSFGPSGVTDTQYF
>.|many|TRBV12-3/TRBV12-4|TRBJ2-3
TGTGCCAGCACCCCGGCGGGATTTAGCACAGATACGCAGTATTTT
CASTPAGFSTDTQYF